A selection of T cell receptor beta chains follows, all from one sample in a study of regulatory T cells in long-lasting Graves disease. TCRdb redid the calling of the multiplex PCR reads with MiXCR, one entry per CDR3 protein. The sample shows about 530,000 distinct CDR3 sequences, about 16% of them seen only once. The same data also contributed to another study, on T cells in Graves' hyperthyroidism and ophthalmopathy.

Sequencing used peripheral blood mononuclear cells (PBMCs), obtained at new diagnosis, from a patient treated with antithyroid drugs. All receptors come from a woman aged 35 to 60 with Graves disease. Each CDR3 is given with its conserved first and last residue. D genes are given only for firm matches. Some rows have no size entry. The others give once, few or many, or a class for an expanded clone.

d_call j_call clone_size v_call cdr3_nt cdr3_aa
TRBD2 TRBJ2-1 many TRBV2 TGTGCCAGCCATCCTAGCGGGGGTGGCGATGAGCAGTTCTTC CASHPSGGGDEQFF
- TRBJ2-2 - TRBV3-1 TGTGCCAGCAAGGTTGAGACAGGATTGAACACCGGGGAGCTGTTTTTT CASKVETGLNTGELFF
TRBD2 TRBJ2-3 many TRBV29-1 TGCAGCGGGCGGGGGGAGGATACGCAGTATTTT CSGRGEDTQYF
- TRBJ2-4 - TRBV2 TGTGCCAGCAGCAGGGGTGGGGTGGACATTCAGTACTTC CASSRGGVDIQYF
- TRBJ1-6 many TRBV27 TGTGCCAGCAGATACAGTGGCGGGCCACCCCTCCACTTT CASRYSGGPPLHF
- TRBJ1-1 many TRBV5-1 TGCGCCAGCAGCTTCGGTCCGGGTTTTGTCACTGAAGCTTTCTTT CASSFGPGFVTEAFF
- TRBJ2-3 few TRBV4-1 TGCGCCAGCAGTCAACCTACTAGTTCCACAGATACGCAGTATTTT CASSQPTSSTDTQYF
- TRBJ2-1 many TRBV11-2 TGTGCCAGCAGCCAAGGGTCGGGCAATGAGCAGTTCTTC CASSQGSGNEQFF
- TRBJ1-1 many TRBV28 TGTGCCAGCAGTTTCGGGCAGGGGACTGAAGCTTTCTTT CASSFGQGTEAFF
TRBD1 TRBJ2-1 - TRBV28 TGTGCCAGCAGACGCGGGACAGGGGGACCGGGGAGGAATGAGCAGTTCTTC CASRRGTGGPGRNEQFF
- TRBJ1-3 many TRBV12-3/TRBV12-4 TGTGCCAGCAGCTTGATCCTGGGAGGTGGAAACACCATATATTTT CASSLILGGGNTIYF
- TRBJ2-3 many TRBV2 TGTGCCAGCAACCTAGCAGATACGCAGTATTTT CASNLADTQYF
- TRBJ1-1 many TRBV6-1 TGTGCCAGCACCTCCAGCGGGGGACGAACTGAAGCTTTCTTT CASTSSGGRTEAFF
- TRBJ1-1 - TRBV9 TGTGCCAGCAGCGCCACTGGGATAGCAGATACTGAAGCTTTCTTT CASSATGIADTEAFF
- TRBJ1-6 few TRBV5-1 TGCGCCAGCAAAGAACGGGCGGATAATTCACCCCTCCACTTT CASKERADNSPLHF
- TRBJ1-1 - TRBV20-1 TGCAGTGCCCAACCGGGGACTGAAGCTTTCTTT CSAQPGTEAFF
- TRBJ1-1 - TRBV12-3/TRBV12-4 TGTGCCAGCAGTTTTTCAGGGGCCAACCAAGCTTTCTTT CASSFSGANQAFF
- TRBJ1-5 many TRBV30 TGTGCCTGGAGTCCACAGGGATCTCAGCCCCAGCATTTT CAWSPQGSQPQHF
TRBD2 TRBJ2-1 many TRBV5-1 TGCGCCAGCAGCCCAGGACTAGCGGGGGGCCTCAATGAGCAGTTCTTC CASSPGLAGGLNEQFF
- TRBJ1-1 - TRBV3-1 TGTGCCAGCAGCCAAGACGTCCGGGCAGGAGGCCACACTGAAGCTTTCTTT CASSQDVRAGGHTEAFF
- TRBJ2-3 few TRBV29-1 TGCAGCGTGGGTGGGACTTTCACAGATACGCAGTATTTT CSVGGTFTDTQYF
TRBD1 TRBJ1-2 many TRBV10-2 TGCGCCAGCAGTGAACCCAACAGGGGCGATGGCTACACCTTC CASSEPNRGDGYTF
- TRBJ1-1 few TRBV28 TGTGCCAGCACTTCAGGGGTGGAATCTGAAGCTTTCTTT CASTSGVESEAFF
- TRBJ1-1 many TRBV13 TGTGCCAGCAGTTTACGTTCCGGGGGGTACACTGAAGCTTTCTTT CASSLRSGGYTEAFF
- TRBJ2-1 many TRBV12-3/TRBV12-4 TGTGCCAGCAGTTTAAGGCTAGCCCGTAGCGAGCAGTTCTTC CASSLRLARSEQFF
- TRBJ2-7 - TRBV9 TGTGCCAGCAGCGTAGGGGCGACGGCAAACTCCTACGAGCAGTACTTC CASSVGATANSYEQYF
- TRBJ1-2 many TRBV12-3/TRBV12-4 TGTGCCAGCACAAAACAGGGTGGTTATGGCTACACCTTC CASTKQGGYGYTF
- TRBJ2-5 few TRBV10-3 TGTGCCATCGGGGCCGGGCCCCGGGAGACCCAGTACTTC CAIGAGPRETQYF
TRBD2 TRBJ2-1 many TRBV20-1 TGCAGTGCTCGCGGGGGTGAGCAGTTCTTC CSARGGEQFF
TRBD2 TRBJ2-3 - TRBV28 TGTGCCAGCAGTTCGCCTAGCGGGGGGGGGCAAGGATCGCAGTATTTT CASSSPSGGGQGSQYF
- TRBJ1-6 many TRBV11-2 TGTGCCAGCAGCCAGAATCGGTCACCCCTCCACTTT CASSQNRSPLHF
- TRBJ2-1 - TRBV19 TGTGCCAGTACCTCTGCAAGGGGTGGCTACAATGAGCAGTTCTTC CASTSARGGYNEQFF
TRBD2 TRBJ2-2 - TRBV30 TGTGCCTGGAGACTAGCGGGGGGCGGGGAGCTGTTTTTT CAWRLAGGGELFF
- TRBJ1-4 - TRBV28 TGTGCCAGCAGGGGAGACGTGGGTGAAAAACTGTTTTTT CASRGDVGEKLFF
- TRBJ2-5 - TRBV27 TGTGCCAGCAGTTTAGGGCAAGAAGGGACCCAGTACTTC CASSLGQEGTQYF
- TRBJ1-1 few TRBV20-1 TGCAGTGCTAGAGCTATAGGAGCAACTGAAGCTTTCTTT CSARAIGATEAFF
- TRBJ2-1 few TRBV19 TGTGCCAGTAGTATATCCCCGAGCTCCTACAATGAGCAGTTCTTC CASSISPSSYNEQFF
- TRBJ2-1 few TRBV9 TGTGCCAGCAGCGGACCGGACCTTACCGATGAGCAGTTCTTC CASSGPDLTDEQFF
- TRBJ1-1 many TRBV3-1 TGTGCCAGCAGCCAAAGTGGACTGAACACTGAAGCTTTCTTT CASSQSGLNTEAFF
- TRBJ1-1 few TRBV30 TGTGCCTGGAGCTCCAGGATAGGGGACACTGAAGCTTTCTTT CAWSSRIGDTEAFF
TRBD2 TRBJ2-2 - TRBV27 TGTGCCAGCAATCCGCGGGGGGGCTCGACCGGGGAGCTGTTTTTT CASNPRGGSTGELFF
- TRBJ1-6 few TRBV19 TGTGCCAGTACCTTGGGGACCGACTCTTCTTCCCTCCACTTT CASTLGTDSSSLHF
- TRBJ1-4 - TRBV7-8 TGTGCCAGCAGCTACCGGGACGGAAGAAATGAAAAACTGTTTTTT CASSYRDGRNEKLFF